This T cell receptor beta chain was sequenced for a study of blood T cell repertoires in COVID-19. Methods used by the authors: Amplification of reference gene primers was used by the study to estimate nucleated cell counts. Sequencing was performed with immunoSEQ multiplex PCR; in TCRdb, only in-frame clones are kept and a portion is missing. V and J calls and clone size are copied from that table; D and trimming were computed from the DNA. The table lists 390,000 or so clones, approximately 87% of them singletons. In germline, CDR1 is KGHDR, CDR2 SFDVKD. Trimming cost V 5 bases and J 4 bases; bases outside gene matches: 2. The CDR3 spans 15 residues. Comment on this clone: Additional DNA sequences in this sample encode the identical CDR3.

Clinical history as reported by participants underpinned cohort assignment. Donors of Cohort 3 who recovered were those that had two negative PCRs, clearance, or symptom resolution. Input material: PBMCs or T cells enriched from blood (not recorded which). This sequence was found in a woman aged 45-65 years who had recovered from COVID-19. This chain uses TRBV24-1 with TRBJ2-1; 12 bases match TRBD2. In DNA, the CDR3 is TGTGCCACCAGTGCCGGGACTAGCGGGTACAATGAGCAGTTCTTC. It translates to CATSAGTSGYNEQFF.